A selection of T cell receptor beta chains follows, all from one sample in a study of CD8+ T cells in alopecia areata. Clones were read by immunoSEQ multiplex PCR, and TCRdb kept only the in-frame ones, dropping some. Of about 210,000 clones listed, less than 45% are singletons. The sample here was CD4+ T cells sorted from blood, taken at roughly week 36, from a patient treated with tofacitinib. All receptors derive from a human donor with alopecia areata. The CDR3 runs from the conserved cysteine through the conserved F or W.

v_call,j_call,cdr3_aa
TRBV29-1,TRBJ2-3,CSVEAGGGDTQYF
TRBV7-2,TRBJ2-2,CASSLAPPGELFF
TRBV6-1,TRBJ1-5,CASSRNRWDQPQHF
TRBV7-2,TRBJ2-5,CASTPWGRSTQETQYF
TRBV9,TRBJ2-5,CASSPGRVQETQYF
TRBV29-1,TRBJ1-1,CSARTGGVNTEAFF
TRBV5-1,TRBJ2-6,CASSLLGAGSSGANVLTF
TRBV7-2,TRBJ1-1,CASGRQVGVNTEAFF
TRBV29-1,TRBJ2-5,CSVEPLETQYF
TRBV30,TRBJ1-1,CAWSPRLNTEAFF
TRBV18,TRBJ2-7,CASSSQQGPYEQYF
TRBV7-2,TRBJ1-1,CASSLRGGATEAFF
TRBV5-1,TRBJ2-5,CASSAERGTWETQYF
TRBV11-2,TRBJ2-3,CASRRIGGRAPDTQYF
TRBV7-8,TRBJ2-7,CASSPEGLSSYEQYF
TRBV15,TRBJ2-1,CATSRATGGFNEQFF
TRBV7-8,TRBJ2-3,CASSPGGRTDTQYF
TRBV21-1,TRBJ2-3,CASSKARETDTQYF
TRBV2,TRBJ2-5,CASSDITGLAGGMETQYF
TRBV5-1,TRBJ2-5,CASSQIPGRQETQYF
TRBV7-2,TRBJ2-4,CASSLGGVAKNIQYF
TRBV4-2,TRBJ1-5,CASSQVDRNQPQHF
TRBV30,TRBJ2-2,CAWSSRRTGELFF
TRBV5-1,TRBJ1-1,CASSFTGPTREAFF
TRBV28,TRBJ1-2,CASSSGPMDYGYTF
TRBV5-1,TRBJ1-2,CASSLEVPTNYGYTF
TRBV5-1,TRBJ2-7,CASSLAGGAQGYEQYF
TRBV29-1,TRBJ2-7,CSAHRGPANEQYF
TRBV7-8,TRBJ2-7,CASSLRSTSGRREQYF
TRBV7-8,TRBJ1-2,CASSETGAGGYTF
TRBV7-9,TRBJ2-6,CASSYPGGGSGANVLTF
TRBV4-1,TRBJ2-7,CASSQDLAGAYEQYF
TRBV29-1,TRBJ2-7,CSVPGPVSSYEQYF
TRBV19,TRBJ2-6,CASSISVSGANVLTF
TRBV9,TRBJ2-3,CASSVTFTDTQYF
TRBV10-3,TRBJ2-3,CAISERQATDTQYF
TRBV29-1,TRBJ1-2,CSVVQVGPGAGGYTF
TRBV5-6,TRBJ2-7,CASRLGAAYEQYF
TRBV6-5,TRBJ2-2,CASSYEPLNTGELFF
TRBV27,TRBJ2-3,CAAKGNPPGDTQYF